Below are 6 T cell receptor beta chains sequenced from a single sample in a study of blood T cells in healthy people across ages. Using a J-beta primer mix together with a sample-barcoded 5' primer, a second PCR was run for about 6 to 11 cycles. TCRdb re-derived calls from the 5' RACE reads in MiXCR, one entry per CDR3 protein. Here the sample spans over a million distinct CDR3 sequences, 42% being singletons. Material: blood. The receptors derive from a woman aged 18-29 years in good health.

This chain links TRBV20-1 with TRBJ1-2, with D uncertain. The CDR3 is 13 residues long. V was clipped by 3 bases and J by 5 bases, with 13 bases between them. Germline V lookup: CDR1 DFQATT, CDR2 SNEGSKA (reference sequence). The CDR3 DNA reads TGCAGTGCTAGGGCCGTGGTAACGTATGGCTACACCTTC. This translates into CSARAVVTYGYTF.

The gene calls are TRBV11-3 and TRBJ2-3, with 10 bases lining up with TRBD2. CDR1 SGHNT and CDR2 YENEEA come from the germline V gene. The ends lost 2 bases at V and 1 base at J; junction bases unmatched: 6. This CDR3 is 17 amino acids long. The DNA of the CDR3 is TGTGCCAGCAGCTTAAGGTCAACTAGCGGGGGCACAGATACGCAGTATTTT. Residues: CASSLRSTSGGTDTQYF.

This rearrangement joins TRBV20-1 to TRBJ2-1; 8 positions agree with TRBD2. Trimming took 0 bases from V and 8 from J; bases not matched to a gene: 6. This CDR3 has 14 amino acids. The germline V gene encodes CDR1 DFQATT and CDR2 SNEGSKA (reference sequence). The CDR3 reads CSARDRSGGYEQFF. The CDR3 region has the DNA TGCAGTGCTAGAGATCGAAGCGGGGGTTATGAGCAGTTCTTC.

In nucleotides, the CDR3 is TGCGCCAGCAGCGCGGACAGCTCTGGAAACACCATATATTTT. This sequence encodes CASSADSSGNTIYF. This chain uses TRBV5-1 with TRBJ1-3, with D tentatively TRBD1 (6 bases). There are 14 residues in the CDR3. Trimming shortened V by 4 bases and J by 0 bases, and 8 bases separated the two germline ends. Per germline, CDR1 SGHRS and CDR2 YFSETQ.

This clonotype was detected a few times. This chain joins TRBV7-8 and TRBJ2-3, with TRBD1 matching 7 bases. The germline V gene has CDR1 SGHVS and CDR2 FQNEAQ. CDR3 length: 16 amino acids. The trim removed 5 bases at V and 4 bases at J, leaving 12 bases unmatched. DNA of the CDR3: TGTGCCAGCAGCCCAAATATGAGACAGGGTGCAGATACGCAGTATTTT. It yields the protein CASSPNMRQGADTQYF.

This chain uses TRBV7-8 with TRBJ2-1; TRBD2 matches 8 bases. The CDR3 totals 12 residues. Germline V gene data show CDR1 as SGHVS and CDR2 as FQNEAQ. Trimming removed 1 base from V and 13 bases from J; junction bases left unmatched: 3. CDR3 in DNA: TGTGCCAGCAGCTTAGGGGTAGCGGGACAGTTCTTC. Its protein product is CASSLGVAGQFF.